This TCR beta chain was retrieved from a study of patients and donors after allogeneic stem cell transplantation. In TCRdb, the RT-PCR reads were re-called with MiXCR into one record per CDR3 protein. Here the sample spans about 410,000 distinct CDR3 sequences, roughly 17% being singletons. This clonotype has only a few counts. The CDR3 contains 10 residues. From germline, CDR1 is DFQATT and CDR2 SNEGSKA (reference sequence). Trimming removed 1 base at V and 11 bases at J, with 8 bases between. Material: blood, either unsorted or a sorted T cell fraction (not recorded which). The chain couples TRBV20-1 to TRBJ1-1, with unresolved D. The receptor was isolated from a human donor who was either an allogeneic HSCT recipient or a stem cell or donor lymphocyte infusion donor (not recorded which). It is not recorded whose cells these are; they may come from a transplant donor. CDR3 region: CSARGPAAFF. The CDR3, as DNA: TGCAGTGCTAGAGGCCCAGCGGCTTTCTTT.